This T cell receptor beta chain was identified during a study of human T cells and chemical hapten exposure. Study background: There were weekly diphenylcyclopropenone doses to the scalp for patients throughout the approximately 25-week study.

Methods used by the authors: With a range of about 23,224 to 700,000, the median per sample was about 87,000 TCRs. MiXCR was run by TCRdb on the RACE reads, yielding one entry per CDR3 protein. Here the V and J calls rest on TCRdb's processing, not on the authors' analysis. Of some 30,000 distinct CDR3 sequences listed, 4.5% to 7.5% are singletons. The time point was: patch test 3, about 24 weeks after DPC sensitization. Specified treatment: therapeutic diphenylcyclopropenone sensitization with weekly scalp DPC. The total RNA was obtained from whole blood that was not fractionated. This clonotype was detected ten times or more. The material was whole blood, obtained in connection with sensitization to the hapten diphenylcyclopropenone (DPC). This sequence originates from a man aged 30-40 years with alopecia areata. Some clones in this sample may be carry-over from other donors' samples.

CDR3 sequence: CASSLVEGSEQYF. As DNA, the CDR3 is TGTGCCAGCAGCTTAGTTGAAGGGAGCGAGCAGTACTTC. The V gene is TRBV13, the J gene TRBJ2-7; the D gene is possibly TRBD2 (5 bases). V lost 1 base to trimming and J lost 6 bases, with 10 bases between them. The CDR3 totals 13 residues. Germline lookup yields CDR1 PRHDT and CDR2 FYEKMQ (reference sequence).